What follows is one T cell receptor beta chain and its context. Germline CDR1 SGHRS, CDR2 YFSETQ. V was clipped by 4 bases and J by 1 base; unmatched bases: 13. This CDR3 spans 17 amino acids. The sample is drawn from a study of blood T cell repertoires in COVID-19. Study at large: The origin of the acute and convalescent COVID-19 samples was the United States, Italy and Spain. Sources were T cells, B-cell-depleted T cells, or PBMCs; the material itself was cDNA or gDNA.

The authors' processing: Reference gene primer amplification in the assay estimated nucleated cell counts. Generated by immunoSEQ multiplex PCR, the TCRdb table keeps only in-frame clones and is missing some. V, J and clone size are those of that table, while D and trimming were read from the DNA. Of approximately 89,000 clones listed, 70% to 90% are singletons. The sequenced material came from peripheral blood. The chain couples TRBV5-1 to TRBJ1-1; 7 bases are shared with TRBD1. This receptor was identified in a man in his 70s with acute or convalescent COVID-19. The CDR3 region is CASSNPLQGTKNTEAFF. The DNA of the CDR3 is TGCGCCAGCAGCAACCCCCTACAGGGGACGAAGAACACTGAAGCTTTCTTT.